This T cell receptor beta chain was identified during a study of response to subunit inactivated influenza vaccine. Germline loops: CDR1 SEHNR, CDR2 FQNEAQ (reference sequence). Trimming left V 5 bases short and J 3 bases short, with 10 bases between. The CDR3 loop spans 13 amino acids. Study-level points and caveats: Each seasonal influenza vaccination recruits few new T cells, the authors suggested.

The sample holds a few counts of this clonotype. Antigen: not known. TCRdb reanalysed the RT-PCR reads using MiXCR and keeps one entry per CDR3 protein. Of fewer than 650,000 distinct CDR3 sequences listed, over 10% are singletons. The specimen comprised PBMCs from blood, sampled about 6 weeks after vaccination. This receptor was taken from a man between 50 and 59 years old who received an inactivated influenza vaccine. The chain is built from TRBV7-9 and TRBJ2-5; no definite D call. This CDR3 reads CASSARPKETQYF. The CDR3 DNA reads TGTGCCAGCAGCGCGAGACCCAAAGAGACCCAGTACTTC.